This TCR beta chain was profiled in a study of beta chain features in type 1 diabetes. The overall study: All samples yielded some 110 million examined sorted cells.

The sequenced template was cDNA made from the entire isolated RNA. Measured with immunoSEQ multiplex PCR; TCRdb has only the in-frame clones, and not every one. This table holds 150,000 or so clones, 9.2% found once. The CDR3 covers 15 residues. The J segment lost 5 bases and the V segment lost 5 bases, leaving 9 bases of the junction unmatched. CDR1 and CDR2 (germline): SGHTA, FQGNSA. Cells sorted by CD45RO/CCR7/CD25/CD127/CD95/CD27 comprised CD4+ naive, central memory, regulatory and stem cell-like memory cells. The J gene is TRBJ2-5, the V gene TRBV7-2; TRBD1 agrees at 9 bases. What was sequenced was central memory CD4+ T cells from blood. The TCR comes from a man younger than 35 in good health. The CDR3 nucleotides are TGTGCCAGCAGCCTTAATACAGGGGGCGGGGAGACCCAGTACTTC. Its protein is CASSLNTGGGETQYF.